The source of this T cell receptor beta chain is a study of neurological immune-mediated disorders. Template-switch 5'RACE cDNA synthesis added a 10-nucleotide unique molecular identifier. Each CDR3 protein gets one entry after TCRdb re-called the 5' RACE reads with MiXCR. The table includes 40,000 to 45,000 distinct CDR3 sequences, 12% detected once. J gave up 7 bases and V 8 bases, and 13 bases lay outside the gene matches. CDR1 SNHLY and CDR2 FYNNEI come from the germline V gene. CDR3 length: 16 residues. In its sample, this clonotype was seen many times. The chain couples TRBV2 to TRBJ1-6; 8 nucleotides agree with TRBD1. The sample taken for sequencing was PBMCs. This receptor was obtained from a female donor in good health. This CDR3 reads CASHDARGHVNSPLHF. DNA for the CDR3: TGTGCCAGCCACGACGCCAGGGGGCATGTAAATTCACCCCTCCACTTT.